The 10 T cell receptor beta chains reported below all come from one sample, sequenced in a study of T cell responses to AZD1222 COVID-19 vaccine. This table comes from immunoSEQ multiplex PCR, and its TCRdb copy is limited to in-frame clones, with some not included. The sample has some 190,000 clones; around 90% are singletons. Sample: peripheral blood, taken 28 days after the second AZD1222 dose. The receptors stem from an adult who received the AZD1222 COVID-19 vaccine.

The CDR3 loop reads CASSQDRGTRNTIYF. The CDR3 DNA sequence: TGTGCCAGCAGCCAAGATAGGGGAACTCGAAACACCATATATTTT. The chain recombines TRBV3-1 (or the pseudogene TRBV3-2) with TRBJ1-3, with D possibly being TRBD1 (5 bases). CDR1 LGHDT and CDR2 YNNKEL come from the germline V gene (reference sequence). V lost 0 bases to trimming and J lost 5 bases, with 11 bases between them. The CDR3 runs 15 residues.

The chain uses TRBV15 and TRBJ1-2; D possibly corresponds to TRBD1 (6 bases). Per the germline V gene, CDR1 is LNHNV and CDR2 is YYDKDF (reference sequence). This CDR3 comprises 16 residues. Trimming shortened V by 1 base and J by 4 bases, and 16 bases separated the two germline ends. Here the CDR3 reads CATSRAEQGPFYGYTF. The CDR3 region has the DNA TGTGCCACCAGCAGAGCGGAACAGGGACCCTTCTATGGCTACACCTTC. Full variable domain (missing parts from reference TRBV15 and TRBJ1-2): DAMVIQNPRYQVTQFGKPVTLSCSQTLNHNVMYWYQQKSSQAPKLLFHYYDKDFNNEADTPDNFQSRRPNTSFCFLDIRSPGLGDTAMYLCATSRAEQGPFYGYTFGSGTRLTVV.

The chain recombines TRBV7-8 with TRBJ2-3, with TRBD2 as a possible D gene (6 bases). V lost 5 bases and J lost 0, with 12 bases in between. Looked up from germline, CDR1 is SGHVS and CDR2 is FQNEAQ. This CDR3 has 15 amino acids. This CDR3 is CASSPLAGSTDTQYF. Here the CDR3 DNA reads TGTGCCAGCAGCCCCTTGGCGGGGAGCACAGATACGCAGTATTTT.

The chain uses TRBV18 and TRBJ2-5, with D possibly matching TRBD1 (5 bases). The germline V gene encodes CDR1 KGHSH and CDR2 LQKENI. The germline V and J ends were trimmed by 2 bases and 3 bases, with 13 bases remaining between them. The CDR3 contains 15 residues. CDR3 protein: CASSPDKGREETQYF. The CDR3 nucleotides are TGTGCCAGCTCACCAGATAAGGGGCGAGAAGAGACCCAGTACTTC.

This chain uses TRBV7-3 with TRBJ2-5, with D unresolved. Germline CDR1 SGHTA, CDR2 FQGTGA. Trimming left V 5 bases short and J 1 base short, with 14 bases between. This CDR3 has 15 residues. The CDR3 nucleotides are TGTGCCAGCAGCCCCGGGCAGATTCTCCAAGAGACCCAGTACTTC. Residues: CASSPGQILQETQYF.

The chain joins TRBV5-1 to TRBJ2-3, with 8 bases aligning to TRBD2. With V trimmed by 1 base and J by 2 bases, 3 bases remained unmatched. Germline V lookup: CDR1 SGHRS, CDR2 YFSETQ. This CDR3 contains 15 residues. CDR3 DNA sequence: TGCGCCAGCAGCTTGCTAGCGGGCTACACAGATACGCAGTATTTT. Protein product: CASSLLAGYTDTQYF.

This clone was found a few times. This specimen includes other DNA sequences encoding the same CDR3. The V call is TRBV6-5, the J call TRBJ1-2, with 7 bases identical to TRBD1. Germline-derived CDR1 and CDR2 are MNHEY and SVGAGI. V trimming: 6 bases; J trimming: 2 bases; junction bases outside the gene matches: 3. The CDR3 covers 13 residues. The chain's CDR3 is CASSPTGNYGYTF. For the CDR3, the DNA is TGTGCCAGCAGCCCGACAGGGAACTATGGCTACACCTTC.

The rearrangement joins TRBV7-2 to TRBJ1-5, with D possibly TRBD1 on 5 matching bases. V gave up 3 bases and J gave up 3 bases, with 9 bases separating them. The germline gives CDR1 SGHTA, CDR2 FQGNSA. The CDR3 consists of 14 residues. The CDR3, as DNA: TGTGCCAGCAGCTTTTGGGGGAACAATCAGCCCCAGCATTTT. It encodes CASSFWGNNQPQHF.

CDR3 amino acids: CASSLDEGRGRNEQFF. In DNA, the CDR3 is TGTGCCAGCAGCTTAGATGAGGGTAGGGGACGGAATGAGCAGTTCTTC. The chain uses TRBV7-6 and TRBJ2-1; D is possibly TRBD1 or TRBD2 (5 bases each). The CDR3 runs 16 residues. From germline, CDR1 is SGHVS and CDR2 FNYEAQ. V was trimmed by 1 base and J by 7 bases, leaving 17 bases between them.

The chain is built from TRBV5-1 and TRBJ2-1, with TRBD1 matching 9 bases. CDR3 length: 18 amino acids. Looked up from germline, CDR1 is SGHRS and CDR2 is YFSETQ. V was pared by 2 bases and J by 0 bases, with 9 bases of the junction left unmatched. The CDR3 loop is CASSFPGQGRSSYNEQFF. The DNA for the CDR3 is TGCGCCAGCAGCTTCCCGGGACAGGGTCGAAGCTCCTACAATGAGCAGTTCTTC.